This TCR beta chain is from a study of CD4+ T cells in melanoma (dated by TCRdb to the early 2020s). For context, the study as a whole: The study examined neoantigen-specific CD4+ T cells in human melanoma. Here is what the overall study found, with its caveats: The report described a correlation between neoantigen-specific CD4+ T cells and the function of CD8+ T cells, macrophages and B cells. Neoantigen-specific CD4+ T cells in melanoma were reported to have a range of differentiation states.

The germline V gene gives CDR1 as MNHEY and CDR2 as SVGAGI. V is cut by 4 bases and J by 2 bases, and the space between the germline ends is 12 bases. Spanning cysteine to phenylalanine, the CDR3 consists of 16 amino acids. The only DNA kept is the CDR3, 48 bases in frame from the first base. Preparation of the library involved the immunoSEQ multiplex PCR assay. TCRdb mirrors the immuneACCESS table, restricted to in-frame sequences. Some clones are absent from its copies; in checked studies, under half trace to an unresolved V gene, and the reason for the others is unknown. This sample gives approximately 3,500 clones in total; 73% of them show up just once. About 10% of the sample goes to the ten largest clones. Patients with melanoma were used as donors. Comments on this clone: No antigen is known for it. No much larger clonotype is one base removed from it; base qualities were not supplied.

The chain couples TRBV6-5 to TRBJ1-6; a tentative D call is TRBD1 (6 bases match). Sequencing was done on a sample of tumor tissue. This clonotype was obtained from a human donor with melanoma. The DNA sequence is TGTGCCAGCAGTTCCTCCGGGGGCACCTATAATTCACCCCTCCACTTT. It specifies CASSSSGGTYNSPLHF.